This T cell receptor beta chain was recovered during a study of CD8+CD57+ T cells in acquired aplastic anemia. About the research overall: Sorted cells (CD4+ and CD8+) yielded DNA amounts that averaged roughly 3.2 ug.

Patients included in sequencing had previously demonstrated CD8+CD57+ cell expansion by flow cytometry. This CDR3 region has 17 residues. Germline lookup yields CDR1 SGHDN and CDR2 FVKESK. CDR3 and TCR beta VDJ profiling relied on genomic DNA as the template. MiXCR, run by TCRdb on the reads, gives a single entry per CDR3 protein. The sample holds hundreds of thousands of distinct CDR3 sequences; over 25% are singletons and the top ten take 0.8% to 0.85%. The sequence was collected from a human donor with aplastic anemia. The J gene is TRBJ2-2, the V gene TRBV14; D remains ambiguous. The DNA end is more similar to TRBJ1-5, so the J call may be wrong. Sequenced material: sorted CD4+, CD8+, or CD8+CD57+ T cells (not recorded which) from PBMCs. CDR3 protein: CASSLGLSGYSNQPQHF. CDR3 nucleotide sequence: TGTGCCAGCAGCTTGGGGTTATCGGGATATAGCAATCAGCCCCAGCATTTT.